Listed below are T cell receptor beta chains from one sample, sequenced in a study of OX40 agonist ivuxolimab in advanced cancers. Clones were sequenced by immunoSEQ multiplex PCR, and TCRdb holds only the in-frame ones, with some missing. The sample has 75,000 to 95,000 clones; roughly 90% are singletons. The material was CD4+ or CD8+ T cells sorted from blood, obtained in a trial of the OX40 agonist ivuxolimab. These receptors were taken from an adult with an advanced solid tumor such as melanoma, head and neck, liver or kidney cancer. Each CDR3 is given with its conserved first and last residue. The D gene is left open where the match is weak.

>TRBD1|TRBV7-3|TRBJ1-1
CASSPYGQGEAFF
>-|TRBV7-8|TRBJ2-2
CASSLVWSGNTGELFF
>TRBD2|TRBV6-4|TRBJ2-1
CASSIRLAPYNEQFF
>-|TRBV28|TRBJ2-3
CASSLVLVPDTQYF
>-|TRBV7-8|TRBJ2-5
CASSHREVRETQYF
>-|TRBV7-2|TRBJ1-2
CASSLEGGAGYGYTF
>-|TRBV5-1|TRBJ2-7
CASKMSLLGTYEQYF
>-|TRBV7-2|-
CASSLVFAGGYEQYF
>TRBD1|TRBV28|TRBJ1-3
CASRNSGGVTIYF
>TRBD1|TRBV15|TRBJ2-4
CATSSRTGEAKNIQYF
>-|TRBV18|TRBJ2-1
CASSPLATVNEQFF
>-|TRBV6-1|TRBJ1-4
CASSDAGDAEKLFF
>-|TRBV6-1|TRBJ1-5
CASSGPYNQPQHF
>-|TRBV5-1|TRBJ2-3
CASSSPEGTDTQYF
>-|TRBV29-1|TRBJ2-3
CSVLNRDTSTDTQYF
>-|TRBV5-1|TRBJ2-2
CASSAQGSNTGELFF
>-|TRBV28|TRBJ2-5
CASGRHQYQETQYF
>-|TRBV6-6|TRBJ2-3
CAGQQVDTQYF
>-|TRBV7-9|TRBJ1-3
CASSQGWNSGNTIYF
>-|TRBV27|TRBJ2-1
CASTSPRSSGNEQFF
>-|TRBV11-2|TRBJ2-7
CASSLEVPHYEQYF
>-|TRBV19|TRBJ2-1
CASQGPYNEQFF
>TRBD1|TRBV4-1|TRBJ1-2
CASSQDRTGISLGYTF